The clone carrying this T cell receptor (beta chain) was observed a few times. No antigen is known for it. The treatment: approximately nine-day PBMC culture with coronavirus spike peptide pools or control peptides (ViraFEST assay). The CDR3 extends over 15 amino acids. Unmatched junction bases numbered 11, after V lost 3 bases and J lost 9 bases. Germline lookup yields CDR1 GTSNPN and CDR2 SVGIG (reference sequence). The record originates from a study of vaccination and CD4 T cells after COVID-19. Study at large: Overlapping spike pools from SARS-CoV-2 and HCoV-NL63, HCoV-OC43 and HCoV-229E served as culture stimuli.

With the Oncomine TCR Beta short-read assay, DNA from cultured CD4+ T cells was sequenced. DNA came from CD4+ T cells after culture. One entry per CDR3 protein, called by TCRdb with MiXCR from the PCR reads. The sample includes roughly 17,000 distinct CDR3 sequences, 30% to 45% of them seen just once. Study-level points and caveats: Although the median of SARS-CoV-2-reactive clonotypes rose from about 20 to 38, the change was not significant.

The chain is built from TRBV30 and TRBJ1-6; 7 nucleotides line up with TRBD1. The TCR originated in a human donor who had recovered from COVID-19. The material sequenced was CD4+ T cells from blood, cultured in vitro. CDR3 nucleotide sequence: TGTGCCTGGAGAATTCTGACAGGGAACGCTTCACCCCTCCACTTT. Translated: CAWRILTGNASPLHF.